This T cell receptor beta chain is drawn from a study of beta chain features in type 1 diabetes. Study findings and constraints: There was a moderate but significant shortening of TCRB CDR3s in all four CD4+ subsets of Type 1 diabetes patients. Lower insertion and higher deletion counts appeared at VDJ junctions in type 1 diabetes patients.

A CD45RO/CCR7/CD25/CD127/CD95/CD27 panel sorted naive, central memory, regulatory and stem cell-like memory CD4+ cells. This clone was recorded a few times. Its specificity is not known. The authors reverse transcribed all of the isolated RNA, so sequencing captured expressed TCRB transcripts. The protocol was immunoSEQ multiplex PCR, while the TCRdb copy is restricted to in-frame clones and leaves out a portion. The table lists approximately 170,000 clones, almost 8% of them singletons. This CDR3 has 16 amino acids. V shed 3 bases, J shed 5 bases, and the junction held 11 bases outside the gene matches. Per germline, CDR1 SGHNT and CDR2 YYREEE (reference sequence).

Input material: central memory CD4+ T cells from blood. This TCR was sampled from a man aged 18 to 30 with type 1 diabetes. The chain is built from TRBV5-4 and TRBJ2-4, with 7 nucleotides matching TRBD2. DNA for the CDR3: TGTGCCAGCAGCTCCGGGACTGCTCGGGGGGAAAACATTCAGTACTTC. Protein: CASSSGTARGENIQYF.